The sequence of this T cell receptor (beta chain) was determined in a study of blood T cells in healthy people across ages. V gave up 8 bases and J gave up 2 bases, with 12 bases separating them. This CDR3 contains 13 residues. Germline V gene data show CDR1 as MGHDK and CDR2 as SYGVNS. Russia was home to the donors, healthy Caucasian individuals aged roughly 6 to 95. Through a sample-barcoded 5' primer and a J-beta primer mix, a second PCR was run for 7 to 11 cycles. MiXCR, applied by TCRdb to the 5' RACE reads, yields one record per CDR3 protein. The sample lists 1.5 million to 2 million distinct CDR3 sequences, less than 50% occurring once.

The chain links TRBV25-1 to TRBJ1-1; D not resolved. This clonotype originated in a woman in her thirties or forties in good health. Sequencing was performed on blood. The CDR3 loop is CASWGLINTEAFF. The CDR3 DNA reads TGTGCCAGCTGGGGATTGATTAACACTGAAGCTTTCTTT.